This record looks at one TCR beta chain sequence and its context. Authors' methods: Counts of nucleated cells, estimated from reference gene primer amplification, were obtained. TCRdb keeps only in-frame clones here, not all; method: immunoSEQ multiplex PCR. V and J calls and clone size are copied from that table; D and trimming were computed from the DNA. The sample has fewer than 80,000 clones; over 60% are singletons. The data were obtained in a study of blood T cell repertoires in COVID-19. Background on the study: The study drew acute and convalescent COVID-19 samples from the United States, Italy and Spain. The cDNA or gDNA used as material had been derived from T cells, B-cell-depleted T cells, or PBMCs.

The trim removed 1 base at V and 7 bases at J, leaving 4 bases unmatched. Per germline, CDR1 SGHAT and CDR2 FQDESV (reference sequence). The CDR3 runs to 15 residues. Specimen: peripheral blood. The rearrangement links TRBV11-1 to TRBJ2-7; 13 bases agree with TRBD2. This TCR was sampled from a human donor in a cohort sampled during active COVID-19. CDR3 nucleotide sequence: TGTGCCAGCAGCTTAGAAGGGGGACTAGCGGGAGAGCAGTACTTC. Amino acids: CASSLEGGLAGEQYF.